This is a list of T cell receptor beta chains from one sample in a study of blood T cell repertoires in COVID-19. Only in-frame clones appear in the TCRdb table, and some are missing; sequencing was by immunoSEQ multiplex PCR. Altogether over 200,000 clones are present, 80% to 85% being singletons, with the ten largest covering around 5%. The sequencing input was peripheral blood. The receptors here all came from a human donor in a cohort sampled during active COVID-19. Each CDR3 is given with its conserved first and last residue. A D gene is named only where the DNA matches it firmly. Clone size, where shown, is once, few, many, or a class for clones that have expanded.

size	V	D	J	DNA	CDR3
.	TRBV13	.	TRBJ1-1	TGTGCCAGCAGCTTAGGCCTGTCGGGGAGTACTGAAGCTTTCTTT	CASSLGLSGSTEAFF
.	TRBV28	.	TRBJ1-4	TGTGCCAGCAGTTTATTTGGCACAGCAACTAATGAAAAACTGTTTTTT	CASSLFGTATNEKLFF
.	TRBV4-3	.	TRBJ2-3	TGCGCCAGCAGCCAAGAATCTAGGTCCCTCACAGATACGCAGTATTTT	CASSQESRSLTDTQYF
few	TRBV18	.	TRBJ2-7	TGTGCCAGCTCACCAAGGGGCAGAACTTCCTACGAGCAGTACTTC	CASSPRGRTSYEQYF
.	TRBV3-1/TRBV3-2	.	TRBJ2-7	TGTGCCAGCAGCTCTCGGGAGCCCCCCTACGAGCAGTACTTC	CASSSREPPYEQYF
many	TRBV28	.	TRBJ2-5	TGTGCCAGCAGTTTATACGGAGACCAAGAGACCCAGTACTTC	CASSLYGDQETQYF
.	TRBV11-1	TRBD2	TRBJ2-1	TGTGCCAGCAGCCTTCGCGGGAGCTCCTACAATGAGCAGTTCTTC	CASSLRGSSYNEQFF
.	TRBV5-1	TRBD2	TRBJ2-7	TGCGCCAGCAGCTTGGGGCTAGCGGAAGGGGACGAGCAGTACTTC	CASSLGLAEGDEQYF
.	TRBV30	.	TRBJ1-1	TGTGCCTGGAGCAGGGTAAACACTGAAGCTTTCTTT	CAWSRVNTEAFF
.	TRBV7-3	TRBD2	TRBJ2-7	TGTGCCAGCAGCTTGGGACTAGCGGGAAAGGATGAGCAGTACTTC	CASSLGLAGKDEQYF
.	TRBV5-1	TRBD1	TRBJ1-1	TGCGCCAGCAGCCAGAAGGGACAGATGAACACTGAAGCTTTCTTT	CASSQKGQMNTEAFF
.	TRBV27	.	TRBJ2-7	TGTGCCAGCAGTTTAGACAGCAGCTACGAGCAGTACTTC	CASSLDSSYEQYF
.	TRBV7-2	TRBD1	TRBJ1-6	TGTGCCAGCAGCTTAGAAAGAGGGGGCTGGACACCCCTCCACTTT	CASSLERGGWTPLHF
.	TRBV4-2	.	TRBJ2-7	TGTGCCAGCAGCCAAGAACGCCTAGATTACGAGCAGTACTTC	CASSQERLDYEQYF
.	TRBV6-2/TRBV6-3	.	TRBJ2-7	TGTGCCAGCAGCCTACAGGGACGCGAGCAGTACTTC	CASSLQGREQYF
few	TRBV19	TRBD2	TRBJ2-7	TGTGCCAGTAGTATCATCGGGGGGTACGAGCAGTACTTC	CASSIIGGYEQYF
.	TRBV5-6	.	TRBJ1-4	TGTGCCAGCAGCTTACAGGGCCCACGGGAAAAACTGTTTTTT	CASSLQGPREKLFF
.	TRBV29-1	.	TRBJ2-1	TGCAGCGTTGAAGAGATCGGGTACAATGAGCAGTTCTTC	CSVEEIGYNEQFF
.	TRBV5-1	.	TRBJ2-7	TGCGCCAGCAGCTCAGGGGAGGGGGTATACGAGCAGTACTTC	CASSSGEGVYEQYF
.	TRBV6-5	TRBD1	TRBJ1-1	TGTGCCAGCACTATTGGACAGGGCTTAACTGAAGCTTTCTTT	CASTIGQGLTEAFF
many	TRBV18	.	TRBJ2-7	TGTGCCAGCTCACCCGACAGGAGTCGCGAGCAGTACTTC	CASSPDRSREQYF
few	TRBV2	.	TRBJ1-5	TGTGCCAGCAGCGCCGACAGGTATAGCAATCAGCCCCAGCATTTT	CASSADRYSNQPQHF
.	TRBV4-2	.	TRBJ2-1	TGTGCCAGCAGCCAAGGCCGGAGGGCCAATTTCCATGAGCAGTTCTTC	CASSQGRRANFHEQFF
.	TRBV4-3	.	TRBJ2-7	TGCGCCAGCAGCCAAGATCGGGCGGGGCCTTACGAGCAGTACTTC	CASSQDRAGPYEQYF
.	TRBV10-3	TRBD1	TRBJ2-1	TGTGCCATCATGGGACAGGCGACGCGAGGCAATGAGCAGTTCTTC	CAIMGQATRGNEQFF
many	TRBV4-3	TRBD1	TRBJ2-5	TGCGCCAGCAGCCAAGGCCCCACAGGGGGCGGAGAGACCCAGTACTTC	CASSQGPTGGGETQYF
.	TRBV4-3	.	TRBJ1-1	TGCGCCAGCAGCCAAGATCGGGGATCCACTGAAGCTTTCTTT	CASSQDRGSTEAFF